Below, 32 T cell receptor beta chains from the same sample are listed, as sequenced in a study of blood T cell repertoires in COVID-19. The protocol was immunoSEQ multiplex PCR, while the TCRdb copy is restricted to in-frame clones and leaves out a portion. The table has about 100,000 clones, around three quarters seen once. The sample comprised peripheral blood. These receptors originate from a man aged 50 to 59 who had recovered from COVID-19.

V usage is TRBV28 and J usage is TRBJ2-1; 10 positions agree with TRBD2. This CDR3 comprises 16 residues. Germline V lookup: CDR1 MDHEN, CDR2 SYDVKM. V lost 7 bases, J lost 5 bases, and 11 bases stayed unmatched. The CDR3: CASMGPSSGSNNEQFF. In nucleotides, the CDR3 is TGTGCCAGCATGGGCCCCTCTAGCGGGAGTAACAATGAGCAGTTCTTC.

The chain has TRBV6-5 and TRBJ2-7, with 9 bases that match TRBD2. This CDR3 contains 15 residues. CDR1 and CDR2 from the germline V gene are MNHEY and SVGAGI. Germline trimming cut 6 bases from V and 4 bases from J; bases unmatched to any gene: 10. The CDR3 region is CASRAAGGPFYEQYF. CDR3 in DNA: TGTGCCAGCAGAGCGGCGGGAGGGCCGTTTTACGAGCAGTACTTC.

This chain links TRBV19 with TRBJ1-4, with TRBD1 matching over 7 bases. The V gene's germline CDR1 is LNHDA and CDR2 SQIVND (reference sequence). This CDR3 is built from 15 residues. V was pared by 6 bases and J by 6 bases, with 10 bases of the junction left unmatched. The CDR3 nucleotides read TGTGCCAGTAGGCGGCTCGTAGGGGGCGATGAAAAACTGTTTTTT. Its translation is CASRRLVGGDEKLFF.

The chain links TRBV7-3 to TRBJ1-5; D remains unclear. Trimming pared 1 base from V and 0 bases from J, leaving 19 bases between. The CDR3 extends over 19 amino acids. Germline V CDR1 and CDR2: SGHTA, FQGTGA. CDR3 loop: CASSLRTRHRGISNQPQHF. In DNA, the CDR3 is TGTGCCAGCAGCTTAAGAACTCGACACCGAGGGATTAGCAATCAGCCCCAGCATTTT.

This clone was counted at least ten times. This chain joins TRBV29-1 and TRBJ2-2; 8 bases agree with TRBD1. The CDR3 contains 16 residues. V shed 6 bases, J shed 1 base, and the junction held 10 bases outside the gene matches. From germline, CDR1 is SQVTM and CDR2 ANQGSEA. CDR3 sequence reads: CSVLKPGQENTGELFF. As DNA, the CDR3 is TGCAGCGTCCTAAAACCGGGACAGGAGAACACCGGGGAGCTGTTTTTT.

The V call is TRBV6-1, the J call TRBJ1-2; possibly TRBD1 for D (6 bases). Per germline, CDR1 MNHNS and CDR2 SASEGT. The CDR3 is 15 residues long. Trimming shortened V by 0 bases and J by 6 bases, and 14 bases separated the two germline ends. Written as DNA, the CDR3 is TGTGCCAGCAGTGAAGCCGGCAGGGGTAGGGATGGCTACACCTTC. Protein sequence: CASSEAGRGRDGYTF.

The chain links TRBV6-2 or TRBV6-3 to TRBJ1-2, with a possible D match to TRBD1 (5 bases). The V end was cut by 4 bases, the J end by 6 bases, with 15 bases between. The CDR3 loop spans 14 amino acids. Germline CDR1 MNHEY, CDR2 SVGEGT. The CDR3 reads CASSLAGEPNGYTF. As DNA, the CDR3 is TGTGCCAGCAGTTTAGCGGGGGAACCCAATGGCTACACCTTC.

The chain employs TRBV7-2 and TRBJ2-7, with D tentatively TRBD2 (7 bases). In germline, CDR1 is SGHTA, CDR2 FQGNSA. This CDR3 region has 14 residues. V was clipped by 1 base and J by 7 bases, with 14 bases between them. The CDR3 coding sequence is TGTGCCAGCAGCTTAGAGGGGGGGCGGGAAGAGCAGTACTTC. Translating gives CASSLEGGREEQYF. Full variable domain (remainder filled in from reference TRBV7-2 and TRBJ2-7): GAGVSQSPSNKVTEKGKDVELRCDPISGHTALYWYRQSLGQGLEFLIYFQGNSAPDKSGLPSDRFSAERTGGSVSTLTIQRTQQEDSAVYLCASSLEGGREEQYFGPGTRLTVT.

The chain is built from TRBV5-8 and TRBJ1-2, with a possible D match to TRBD1 (5 bases). This CDR3 region has 14 residues. V lost 2 bases to trimming and J lost 4 bases, with 12 bases between them. The V gene's germline CDR1 is SGHTS and CDR2 YDEGEE. CDR3 nucleotide sequence: TGTGCCAGCAGCTTTCCCAGGGACTCCTATGGCTACACCTTC. As protein: CASSFPRDSYGYTF.

The V gene is TRBV30, the J gene TRBJ2-1; TRBD2 matches at 9 bases. The CDR3 length is 14 residues. Germline V CDR1 and CDR2: GTSNPN, SVGIG (reference sequence). Trimming at V came to 2 bases and at J to 5 bases, leaving 4 bases not matched to a gene. CDR3 protein: CAWSSSGANNEQFF. The CDR3 DNA is TGTGCCTGGAGTTCTAGCGGGGCTAACAATGAGCAGTTCTTC.

This chain connects TRBV7-3 to TRBJ1-1, with 8 nucleotides matching TRBD1. The V segment lost 5 bases and the J segment 4 bases; nucleotides outside the gene matches: 12. Germline values: CDR1 SGHTA, CDR2 FQGTGA. This CDR3 has 16 residues. CDR3 protein: CASSPKTGALGTEAFF. The CDR3 nucleotides read TGTGCCAGCAGCCCTAAGACAGGGGCCCTGGGCACTGAAGCTTTCTTT.

The J gene is TRBJ1-2, the V gene TRBV19, with 8 bases that match TRBD1. The CDR3 consists of 14 residues. Germline V CDR1 and CDR2: LNHDA, SQIVND (reference sequence). With V trimmed by 3 bases and J by 7 bases, 7 bases remained unmatched. The CDR3: CASSMRTGMAGYTF. DNA for the CDR3: TGTGCCAGTAGTATGAGGACAGGGATGGCTGGCTACACCTTC.

J is TRBJ1-2 and V is TRBV29-1, with 8 bases lining up with TRBD1. The J segment lost 0 bases and the V segment lost 0 bases, leaving 15 bases of the junction unmatched. Looked up from germline, CDR1 is SQVTM and CDR2 is ANQGSEA. The CDR3 is 19 amino acids. CDR3 coding DNA: TGCAGCGTTGAAGATCGGGGGCGCAGGGGGCACCTTTCTAACTATGGCTACACCTTC. Amino acid sequence: CSVEDRGRRGHLSNYGYTF.

The J gene is TRBJ2-7, the V gene TRBV4-2; 8 bases are shared with TRBD1. CDR1 LGHNA and CDR2 YNFKEQ come from the germline V gene. The CDR3 has 14 amino acids. Trimming cost V 5 bases and J 1 base; bases outside gene matches: 4. CDR3 DNA: TGTGCCAGCAGCGGACAGGGAAATTCCTACGAGCAGTACTTC. Protein product: CASSGQGNSYEQYF.

The rearrangement joins TRBV7-3 to TRBJ1-1, with D tentatively TRBD1 (5 bases). Germline lookup yields CDR1 SGHTA and CDR2 FQGTGA. The V end was cut by 7 bases, the J end by 5 bases, with 11 bases between. The CDR3 is 12 residues long. CDR3 DNA sequence: TGTGCCAGCATGGCAGGGCGGACTGAAGCTTTCTTT. This encodes CASMAGRTEAFF.

This clone came up a few times. The DNA for the CDR3 is TGTGCCAGCAGGGGGACAGGAATCTACGAGCAGTACTTC. Translating gives CASRGTGIYEQYF. The chain couples TRBV7-9 to TRBJ2-7; TRBD1 matches at 8 bases. From germline, CDR1 is SEHNR and CDR2 FQNEAQ (reference sequence). Trimming took 6 bases from V and 3 from J; bases not matched to a gene: 4. This CDR3 contains 13 residues.

The chain combines TRBV10-1 with TRBJ1-1, with 8 positions matching TRBD1. The CDR3 runs 14 residues. Germline CDR1 and CDR2: WNHNN and SYGVQD (reference sequence). With 4 bases clipped from V and 5 bases from J, the junction kept 6 bases outside the gene matches. The CDR3 loop reads CASSADRVGTEAFF. In DNA form, the CDR3 reads TGCGCCAGCAGTGCGGACAGGGTAGGGACTGAAGCTTTCTTT.

The chain joins TRBV9 to TRBJ1-2, with D tentatively TRBD1 (6 bases). Trimming took 1 base from V and 6 from J, leaving 16 bases between them. The CDR3 contains 15 residues. From germline, CDR1 is SGDLS and CDR2 YYNGEE. The CDR3 region is CASSVQGYIGDGYTF. DNA for the CDR3: TGTGCCAGCAGCGTACAGGGGTATATAGGAGATGGCTACACCTTC.

This chain links TRBV3-1 (or the pseudogene TRBV3-2) with TRBJ2-7; D remains ambiguous. Germline V gene lookup returns CDR1 LGHDT and CDR2 YNNKEL (reference sequence). The CDR3 covers 18 residues. Trimming removed 4 bases from V and 2 bases from J, with 24 bases in between. The CDR3 here is CASSPIGRVALTPYEQYF. The DNA for the CDR3 is TGTGCCAGCAGCCCCATAGGTCGAGTAGCCCTTACTCCCTACGAGCAGTACTTC.

The V call is TRBV6-5, the J call TRBJ2-7; 9 positions match TRBD1. V trimming: 5 bases; J trimming: 4 bases; junction bases outside the gene matches: 6. Per germline, CDR1 MNHEY and CDR2 SVGAGI. The CDR3 runs to 14 residues. CDR3 sequence (DNA): TGTGCCAGCAGTCGGGACAGGGCCCAATACGAGCAGTACTTC. Protein: CASSRDRAQYEQYF.

This chain connects TRBV3-1 (or the pseudogene TRBV3-2) to TRBJ2-2; TRBD2 agrees at 7 bases. The CDR3 has 16 amino acids. Germline assignment: CDR1 LGHDT and CDR2 YNNKEL (reference sequence). Germline trimming cut 4 bases from V and 1 base from J; bases unmatched to any gene: 6. The CDR3 spells CASSPTAGRNTGELFF. The CDR3 nucleotides are TGTGCCAGCAGCCCGACAGCGGGGAGGAACACCGGGGAGCTGTTTTTT.

The chain recombines TRBV28 with TRBJ1-5; tentatively, D is TRBD1 (6 bases). Germline loops: CDR1 MDHEN, CDR2 SYDVKM. The ends were cut back, 5 bases at V and 4 bases at J, with 15 bases in the middle. The CDR3 runs 15 residues. The CDR3 is CASSPPPGVNQPQHF. For the CDR3, the DNA is TGTGCCAGCAGTCCCCCACCAGGGGTTAATCAGCCCCAGCATTTT.

This sequence joins TRBV18 and TRBJ1-1; D remains unclear. Trimming shortened V by 2 bases and J by 8 bases, and 15 bases separated the two germline ends. Germline V gene lookup returns CDR1 KGHSH and CDR2 LQKENI. This CDR3 has 14 residues. Here the CDR3 DNA reads TGTGCCAGCTCACCATTGAAGGGCGGAGGCGAAGCTTTCTTT. Amino acids: CASSPLKGGGEAFF.

The chain links TRBV9 to TRBJ1-4, with 9 positions matching TRBD1. Germline CDR1 and CDR2: SGDLS and YYNGEE. V lost 3 bases and J lost 7; bases outside the gene matches: 16. CDR3 length equals 18 residues. CDR3 in amino acids: CASSAHPGTGIDGEKLFF. The CDR3, as DNA: TGTGCCAGCAGCGCCCACCCAGGGACAGGGATAGACGGTGAAAAACTGTTTTTT.

V usage is TRBV2 and J usage is TRBJ2-7; 9 nucleotides line up with TRBD2. Germline V gives CDR1 SNHLY, CDR2 FYNNEI. This CDR3 has 15 amino acids. V lost 4 bases, J lost 5 bases, and 9 bases stayed unmatched. The CDR3 reads CASSGSSGGIDEQYF. In nucleotides, the CDR3 is TGTGCCAGCAGTGGAAGTAGCGGGGGTATCGACGAGCAGTACTTC.

The chain has TRBV29-1 and TRBJ2-7, with TRBD1 identical over 8 bases. Per the germline V gene, CDR1 is SQVTM and CDR2 is ANQGSEA. The CDR3 is 12 residues long. Germline trimming cut 7 bases from V and 6 bases from J; bases unmatched to any gene: 8. As DNA, the CDR3 is TGCAGCGCTTCGGGACAGGCGAGCGAGCAGTACTTC. It codes for CSASGQASEQYF.

V gene TRBV4-2 combines with J gene TRBJ1-2; 7 bases agree with TRBD1. The CDR3 consists of 15 residues. The germline V gene has CDR1 LGHNA and CDR2 YNFKEQ. V was pared by 4 bases and J by 5 bases, with 10 bases of the junction left unmatched. CDR3 amino acids: CASSPRDRVGYGYTF. The CDR3 bases are TGTGCCAGCAGCCCTCGGGACAGAGTTGGGTATGGCTACACCTTC.

The genes are TRBV4-1 and TRBJ1-2, with 7 bases fitting TRBD1. Germline assignment: CDR1 MGHRA and CDR2 YSYEKL. The CDR3 totals 15 residues. The V gene end was trimmed by 0 bases and the J gene end by 4 bases; junction bases not matched to a gene: 5. DNA of the CDR3: TGCGCCAGCAGCCAAGATGCTCAGGGGGTCTATGGCTACACCTTC. It translates to CASSQDAQGVYGYTF.

This chain joins TRBV19 and TRBJ2-3; D ambiguous. Germline loops: CDR1 LNHDA, CDR2 SQIVND (reference sequence). This CDR3 has 13 residues. Trimming cost V 3 bases and J 5 bases, with 9 bases left between them. The CDR3 DNA sequence: TGTGCCAGTAGTATTAATGGCATAGATACGCAGTATTTT. Encoded protein: CASSINGIDTQYF. Filled out from reference TRBV19 and TRBJ2-3, the complete variable domain reads DGGITQSPKYLFRKEGQNVTLSCEQNLNHDAMYWYRQDPGQGLRLIYYSQIVNDFQKGDIAEGYSVSREKKESFPLTVTSAQKNPTAFYLCASSINGIDTQYFGPGTRLTVL.

The chain has TRBV5-1 and TRBJ1-5; 7 bases match TRBD1. CDR1 SGHRS and CDR2 YFSETQ come from the germline V gene. The ends lost 5 bases at V and 2 bases at J; junction bases unmatched: 4. The CDR3 spans 14 residues. Here the CDR3 reads CASSITGGNQPQHF. DNA for the CDR3: TGCGCCAGCAGTATTACAGGGGGCAATCAGCCCCAGCATTTT.

The rearrangement uses TRBV4-3 and TRBJ1-3; TRBD1 aligns across 10 bases. The CDR3 loop spans 15 amino acids. V lost 5 bases, J lost 3 bases, and 4 bases stayed unmatched. Germline lookup yields CDR1 LGHNA and CDR2 YSLEER. CDR3 in DNA: TGCGCCAGCAGCACTGACAGGGGGCATGGAAACACCATATATTTT. Protein product: CASSTDRGHGNTIYF.

The genes are TRBV24-1 and TRBJ2-3; the match to TRBD2 covers 10 bases. The CDR3 runs to 17 residues. Germline-derived CDR1 and CDR2 are KGHDR and SFDVKD. V lost 4 bases, J lost 1 base, and 7 bases stayed unmatched. The CDR3 region is CATSDPLAGEGTDTQYF. The CDR3 nucleotides read TGTGCCACCAGTGACCCTCTAGCGGGAGAAGGCACAGATACGCAGTATTTT.